The rows below give T cell receptor beta chains drawn from one sample of a study. TCRdb re-called the 5' RACE reads through MiXCR, storing one row per CDR3 protein. Among around 30,000 distinct CDR3 sequences listed, 20% to 30% were seen once. Sequencing was carried out using tumor-infiltrating Tregs sorted from the breast tumor. All receptors derive from a female donor with breast cancer. The CDR3 runs from the conserved cysteine through the conserved F or W. The D gene is left open where the match is weak. Some rows mark clone size as missing; the rest say once, few, many or name a class of expanded clone.

>TRBV12-3/TRBV12-4|TRBD1|TRBJ2-7|few
CASSRDRGAYEQYF
TGTGCCAGCAGCCGGGACAGGGGTGCCTACGAGCAGTACTTC
>TRBV7-9|NA|TRBJ2-1|many
CASSLVPSAYNEQFF
TGTGCCAGCAGCTTAGTTCCTAGCGCCTACAATGAGCAGTTCTTC
>TRBV4-1|NA|TRBJ2-7|NA
CASSHEAGTAGYEQYF
TGCGCCAGCAGCCATGAAGCCGGGACTGCAGGCTACGAGCAGTACTTC
>TRBV7-3|TRBD2|TRBJ2-1|many
CASSLTRASGRIGNEQFF
TGTGCCAGCAGCTTAACGAGGGCTAGCGGGAGAATAGGTAATGAGCAGTTCTTC
>TRBV5-8|TRBD1|TRBJ2-3|many
CASSLGQGAPGTDTQYF
TGTGCCAGCAGCCTAGGACAGGGAGCCCCCGGCACAGATACGCAGTATTTT
>TRBV20-1|NA|TRBJ2-3|many
CSASTLRGGRGADTQYF
TGCAGTGCCTCCACCCTGCGTGGGGGGAGAGGAGCAGATACGCAGTATTTT
>TRBV7-9|NA|TRBJ2-7|few
CASSRPGGHEQYF
TGTGCCAGCAGCCGGCCGGGGGGCCACGAGCAGTACTTC
>TRBV29-1|TRBD1|TRBJ1-2|NA
CSVEEGSGQGRGYTF
TGCAGCGTTGAAGAGGGCTCGGGACAGGGGCGAGGCTACACCTTC
>TRBV14|NA|TRBJ2-5|NA
CASSQNRAQETQYF
TGTGCCAGCAGCCAAAACAGGGCCCAAGAGACCCAGTACTTC
>TRBV11-3|NA|TRBJ2-7|many
CASQRVYGSGEQYF
TGTGCCAGCCAGCGGGTCTACGGCAGCGGAGAGCAGTACTTC
>TRBV5-1|TRBD1|TRBJ1-5|once
CASRLDRDQAQHF
TGCGCCAGCAGATTGGACAGGGATCAGGCCCAGCATTTT